This T cell receptor (beta chain) derives from a study of cytomegalovirus exposure and HLA in healthy donors (dated 2017 in TCRdb). Broadly, across the study: An earlier analysis of approximately 590 of the donors reported roughly 300 Gb of sequence data and some 120 million unique TCR beta sequences from 190 million or so T cells. Every discovery cohort repertoire had been produced on one sequencing platform. A separate validation cohort of approximately 130 different subjects was used in addition to the approximately 640-subject first cohort. The number of donors typed differed by locus, with roughly 629-640 for A, B, C, DRB1 and DQB1, roughly 550 for DQA1, 600 to 610 for DPA1, and 472 for DPB1. HLA typing covered class I and class II loci at four-digit resolution. An earlier analysis of several hundred of the donors used high-throughput TCR beta sequencing to judge whether each TCR beta V gene segment behaved as functional or pseudogenic. The study aimed to test whether signatures of past pathogen exposure could be identified by cataloging public T cell receptors. Approximately 300 gigabases of sequencing data and approximately 92 million unique TCR sequences made up an early release that covered approximately 650 HLA-typed donors. To predict cytomegalovirus infection status, the study brought together high-throughput TCR immunosequencing, statistical association of individual TCRs with disease status, and machine learning. Using immunosequencing, the study profiled T cell repertoires from fewer than 850 subjects and related those repertoires to cytomegalovirus serostatus. Genome-wide SNP genotypes for about three fifths of the roughly 700 donors were used in a later genetic analysis, which treated that subset as a discovery cohort. Donor age, sex, ethnicity and CMV serostatus were compiled together with the repertoire data. Roughly 5 DR-DQ haplotypes were handled as single units for association and clustering because linkage in the cohort was strong. Rather than using new phenotypic data, the later analysis identified candidate immune exposures from TCR beta sequences and from how often those sequences occurred across donors. A later analysis re-analyzed previously published TCR beta repertoires from about 600 donors and added high-resolution HLA genotyping to study TCR occurrence patterns. Of the 300 to 450 genotyped donors, roughly 76% were placed in the genetic ancestry cluster associated with self-reported Caucasian donors. Across 398 genotyped donors of the cohort, an average of roughly 230,000 unique TCR beta nucleotide sequences per donor were sequenced, and approximately 17% of those sequences were non-productive.

Library preparation used the immunoSEQ multiplex PCR assay. A mixture of 60 forward primers for TCR Vbeta segments and 13 reverse primers for TCR Jbeta segments was used in the multiplex PCR. The CDR3 region of rearranged TCR beta genes was amplified from genomic DNA by a multiplex PCR assay. The Illumina HiSeq System was used to sequence the amplified TCR beta libraries as 87-base-pair reads. For the original study's pipeline: In a later analysis, tens of millions of unique TCR beta chains were counted across the 650 to 750 repertoires, and approximately 11 million of these chains were shared by at least two donors. Raw reads were error-corrected and collapsed into unique sequences by a nearest-neighbor algorithm in which closely related sequences were merged to remove PCR and sequencing errors. Alignment of CDR3 sequences to IMGT reference sequences was used to assign V, D and J gene segments. For a sequence to be retained, a match of at least six nucleotides was required to both a V gene segment and a J gene segment. Rearrangements were called productive when the CDR3 lacked stop codons and stayed in frame with V and J; all others were non-productive. CDR3 was defined according to IMGT convention as the region running from the second conserved V-encoded cysteine to the conserved J-encoded phenylalanine. Sequences without an unambiguous match to a single V gene segment were excluded from the earlier analysis of approximately 560 of the donors. An earlier analysis of fewer than 750 of the donors called V segments functional above 56.7% productive rearrangements and segregating when the between-donor standard deviation exceeded 5%. A statistical classification framework was developed to diagnose cytomegalovirus status using the catalog of TCR beta chain sequences. In a later analysis, TCR nucleotide sequences were compared against IMGT/GENE-DB human TR gene sequences so that V and J genes could be assigned. The TCRdist pipeline was used in a later analysis to assign CDR3 sequences and most-parsimonious VDJ recombination scenarios. In a later analysis, each TCR beta chain was defined by its CDR3 amino acid sequence together with its V-gene family, and reads lacking a unique V-gene family were excluded. In a later analysis, 450 to 600 highly shared, low-generation-probability nucleotide sequences were removed to address suspected cross-contamination and a sequencing artifact. A later analysis calculated a clonal expansion index for each public chain from normalized within-repertoire ranks of inferred template counts. In a later analysis, generation probabilities were computed with a VDJ recombination model fitted to out-of-frame rearrangements, and the resulting probabilities were checked against IGoR. In a later analysis, TCR-TCR, TCR-HLA and TCR-CMV co-occurrence was scored with hypergeometric tests, and a repertoire-size bias correction was applied to TCR pairs. To estimate false discovery rates, a later analysis permuted the HLA or CMV assignments 20 times. In a later analysis, co-occurring TCRs were grouped using DBSCAN, and TCRdist sequence similarity was added for clustering within HLA-allele-positive subsets. Repertoires with fewer than 30,000 or more than 120,000 public chains were left out of co-occurrence clustering, as were five repertoires with anomalous nucleotide sharing. As stored in TCRdb, this immuneACCESS dataset retains in-frame rearrangements with V and J assigned. A fraction of the clones does not appear; measured against another copy, unresolved V genes explain less than half of the discrepancy, and the remainder lacks a known reason. D and trimming were read from the DNA, whereas the V and J calls and clone size are those reported in that table. This sample holds about 170,000 clones; under 85% were observed only once. Roughly 5.2% of the sample belongs to the ten largest clones.

The cohort consisted of 666 healthy bone marrow donors. At the time of sampling, all cohort members were nominally healthy, though unrecorded immune exposures were likely present. The donor tested CMV seropositive and was one of the 289 seropositive cohort members. A peripheral blood sample was collected from each donor, and TCR beta sequencing was performed on peripheral blood mononuclear cells. The Qiagen DNeasy Blood Extraction Kit was used to extract genomic DNA from the blood cell samples. General findings and caveats noted by the study authors: Strong co-occurrence of HLA alleles, especially DR and DQ, made assigning TCR associations to individual alleles difficult. Most TCR sequences were seen in very few donors, while some public TCRs were found in many individuals. In this cohort, only TCR beta chains were sequenced, and detectable features were limited by the absence of alpha or paired-chain data. In an earlier analysis of 587 of the donors, most TCR beta V segments appeared in productive rearrangements about 87% or about 30% of the time, broadly matching IMGT annotations. V-gene and J-gene trimming of TCR beta chains was associated with a missense DCLRE1C variant in a later genetic analysis, and the association was replicated in an independent cohort. A total of 164 TCR beta chains were listed by the study as associated with cytomegalovirus. The earlier analysis of 587 of the donors excluded some 16 rarely observed V segments, including chromosome 9 orphons, because counts were too low. Most CMV-associated TCR beta chains appeared to be HLA-restricted in a later analysis, and the HLA associations seemed to be driven largely by CMV exposure. In a later genetic analysis, fewer N-insertions in productive TCRs were reported among donors in an Asian-associated ancestry cluster than the roughly 710-donor mean. The classifier was reported to diagnose cytomegalovirus status with high specificity and sensitivity in both the original cohort and the validation cohort. Because the 87-base-pair reads could not distinguish some IMGT-functional V segments, including TRBV6-2 and TRBV6-3, those segments were excluded. A few of the identified cytomegalovirus-associated TCR beta chains were confirmed in vitro to be specific for cytomegalovirus antigens. A cluster of highly shared sequence variants was judged likely to be a technical artifact of the sequencing pipeline. A later analysis found that HLA-associated TCR beta chains were more clonally expanded and had lower generation probabilities than equally common non-associated chains. Specific HLA alleles were associated with over 15,000 TCR beta sequences at a false discovery rate of 0.05 in a later analysis. The authors suggested that the approach could potentially be extended to other disease states and immunological phenotypes. Roughly uniform sequencing depth across donors was assumed in presence/absence analyses, although this assumption may not hold. According to a later analysis, TCR association rates differed among HLA loci, with DRB1 alleles showing the most associated TCRs and HLA-C alleles showing the fewest. Linkage disequilibrium might explain the correlated functional status among segregating V segments, but an unknown experimental factor could not be ruled out. A further reported finding was that TCR beta sequences accurately predicted the HLA-A and HLA-B alleles for most subjects in the first cohort. Immune exposure information for the cohort was limited to CMV serostatus. Because HLA typing was missing for some donors at each locus, association tests included only the typed subset. In a later analysis, several top co-occurrence clusters were reported to appear linked to parvovirus B19, influenza, CMV and Epstein-Barr virus.

Including the terminal cysteine and phenylalanine, the CDR3 comprises 15 residues. Only the CDR3 region is kept as DNA, spanning 45 bases read in frame from base 1. CDR1 and CDR2, per the germline V gene, are MGHDK and SYGVNS. Here V drops 3 bases and J drops 5 bases, and the junction holds 2 bases not matched to any gene. On this clone itself: Its antigen target is currently unknown. Per-base quality was not reported, and no clone a single base away is much larger than it.

The chain uses TRBV25-1 and TRBJ1-5; 12 middle bases align to TRBD1. This clonotype originated in a woman younger than 35 in good health and CMV-seropositive. The sample was PBMCs. CDR3 reads: CASSDGTGGYQPQHF. The DNA sequence follows: TGTGCCAGCAGTGACGGGACAGGGGGCTATCAGCCCCAGCATTTT. With the portions outside the CDR3 filled from the reference TRBV25-1 and TRBJ1-5 genes, the complete variable region becomes EADIYQTPRYLVIGTGKKITLECSQTMGHDKMYWYQQDPGMELHLIHYSYGVNSTEKGDLSSESTVSRIRTEHFPLTLESARPSHTSQYLCASSDGTGGYQPQHFGDGTRLSIL.